These T cell receptor beta chains were read from a single sample in a study of shared clonotypes between healthy human individuals. The method was immunoSEQ multiplex PCR; TCRdb's version includes in-frame clones alone and lacks a portion of them. This sample carries about 1.5 million clones, approximately 98% of them seen once, and the ten largest clones take roughly 0.45%. Sequenced material: naive CD4+ T cells sorted from blood. These receptors were collected from a young man in good health. The conserved cysteine and the conserved F or W are not part of the CDR3 here. The listing skips clone size in some rows; elsewhere it reads once, few, many or a size class.

clone_size j_call v_call cdr3_aa
NA TRBJ2-7 TRBV5-1 ASGLDRVPHEQY
NA TRBJ2-3 TRBV10-1 ASSWGQDDTQY
NA TRBJ2-5 TRBV28 ASCVGQTQY
NA TRBJ2-5 TRBV5-1 ASSKTGKETQY
NA TRBJ2-2 TRBV18 ASSPRTGVIGELF
NA TRBJ2-7 TRBV7-6 ASSLAPGGRIDEQY
NA TRBJ2-7 TRBV6-1 ASSGKTGQPSYEQY
NA TRBJ2-5 TRBV18 ASSPQRLGLQETQY
once TRBJ2-3 TRBV6-1 ASGTDLTDTQY
NA TRBJ2-3 TRBV5-4 ASMMGLVIDTQY
NA TRBJ1-1 TRBV4-1 ASSQDPGVTNTEAF
NA TRBJ2-1 TRBV4-1 ASSLSGERTYNEQF
NA TRBJ2-7 TRBV19 ASSKGLAGYYEQY
NA TRBJ2-5 TRBV28 ASSLIQGTQETQY
NA TRBJ1-1 TRBV7-9 ASSQQQGLTEAF
NA TRBJ2-5 TRBV18 ASSPSGRGEETQY
NA TRBJ2-3 TRBV5-4 ASSFGGLTDTQY
NA TRBJ1-5 TRBV28 ASIIRGRGNQPQH
NA TRBJ1-2 TRBV20-1 SAFIDYGYT
NA TRBJ2-3 TRBV19 ATNSRRIGLGTQY
NA TRBJ2-3 TRBV18 ASSRVNTGADTQY
NA TRBJ2-3 TRBV6-5 ASSYSPTGVRDTQY
NA TRBJ2-1 TRBV18 ASSPRDQGEQF
NA TRBJ2-5 TRBV28 ASSFQGQGRETQY
NA TRBJ2-7 TRBV14 ASSHNVRGSEQY
once TRBJ2-2 TRBV27 ARPLGGRDTGELF
NA TRBJ2-1 TRBV15 ATSNRDSYNEQF
NA TRBJ1-4 TRBV28 ASSLPGQSNEKLF
once TRBJ1-2 TRBV6-1 ASRTGDYGYT
NA TRBJ1-2 TRBV7-9 ASSYPDYGYT
NA TRBJ2-2 TRBV2 ASQPGLVADGELF
NA TRBJ1-2 TRBV2 ASRDYTQGPPPYGYT
NA TRBJ2-1 TRBV19 ASSITRTFSSYNEQF
NA TRBJ2-7 TRBV7-3 ASSFSYEQY
NA TRBJ2-7 TRBV23-1 ASSPKAGQGTPSYYEQY
NA TRBJ2-1 TRBV11-2 ASSLWAGGFNEQF
NA TRBJ1-5 TRBV28 ASSFRLGSQH
NA TRBJ2-7 TRBV28 ASNRDFSYEQY
once TRBJ2-2 TRBV10-1 ASSMLAGGPSGELF
NA TRBJ1-5 TRBV19 ASSIDGFSNQPQH
NA TRBJ2-7 TRBV19 ASSDVGTRYEQY
NA TRBJ2-6 TRBV2 ASSEIRDRGSGANVLT
NA TRBJ2-1 TRBV5-1 ASSFGQGANEQF
NA TRBJ2-1 TRBV25-1 ASTPIGLYNEQF
NA TRBJ2-7 TRBV5-1 ASSGQGSISYEQY
NA TRBJ1-1 TRBV2 ASSSRGQVNTEAF
NA TRBJ2-2 TRBV5-1 ASSFREPNTGELF
NA TRBJ2-1 TRBV12-2 ASRLGCGRHEQF